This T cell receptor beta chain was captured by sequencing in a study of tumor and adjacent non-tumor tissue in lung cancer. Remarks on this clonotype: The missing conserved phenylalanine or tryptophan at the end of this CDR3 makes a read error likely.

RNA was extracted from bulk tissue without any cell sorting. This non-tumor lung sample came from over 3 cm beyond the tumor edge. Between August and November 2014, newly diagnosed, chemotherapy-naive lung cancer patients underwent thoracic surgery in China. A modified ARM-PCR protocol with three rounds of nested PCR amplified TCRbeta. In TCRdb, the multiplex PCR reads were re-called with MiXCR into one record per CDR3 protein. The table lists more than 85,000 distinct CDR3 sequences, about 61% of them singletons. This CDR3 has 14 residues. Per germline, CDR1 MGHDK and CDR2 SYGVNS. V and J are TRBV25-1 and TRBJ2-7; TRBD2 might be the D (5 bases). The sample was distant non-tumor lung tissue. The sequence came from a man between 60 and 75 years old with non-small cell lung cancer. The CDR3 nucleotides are TGTGCCAGCAGCGGTAGGGCGGGTATCTACGAACAGTACCCC. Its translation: CASSGRAGIYEQYP.